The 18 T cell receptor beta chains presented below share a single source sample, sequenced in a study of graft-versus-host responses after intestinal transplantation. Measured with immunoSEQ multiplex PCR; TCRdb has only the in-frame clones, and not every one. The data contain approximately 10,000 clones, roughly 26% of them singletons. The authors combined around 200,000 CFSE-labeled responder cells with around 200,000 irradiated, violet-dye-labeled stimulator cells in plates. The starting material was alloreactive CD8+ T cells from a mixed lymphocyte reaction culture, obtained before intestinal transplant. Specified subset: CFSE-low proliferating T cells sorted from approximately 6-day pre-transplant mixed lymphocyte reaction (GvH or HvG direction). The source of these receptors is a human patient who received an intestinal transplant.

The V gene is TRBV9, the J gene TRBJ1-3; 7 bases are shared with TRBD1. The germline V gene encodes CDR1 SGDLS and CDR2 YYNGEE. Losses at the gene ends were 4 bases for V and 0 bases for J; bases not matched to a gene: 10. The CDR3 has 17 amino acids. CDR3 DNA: TGTGCCAGCAGCACCCGGGACAGTCCTTACTCTGGAAACACCATATATTTT. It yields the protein CASSTRDSPYSGNTIYF.

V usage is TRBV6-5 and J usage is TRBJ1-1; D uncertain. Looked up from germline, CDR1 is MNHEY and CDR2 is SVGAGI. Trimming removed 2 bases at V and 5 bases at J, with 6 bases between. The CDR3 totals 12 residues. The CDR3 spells CASSYTGTEAFF. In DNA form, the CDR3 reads TGTGCCAGCAGTTACACGGGGACTGAAGCTTTCTTT.

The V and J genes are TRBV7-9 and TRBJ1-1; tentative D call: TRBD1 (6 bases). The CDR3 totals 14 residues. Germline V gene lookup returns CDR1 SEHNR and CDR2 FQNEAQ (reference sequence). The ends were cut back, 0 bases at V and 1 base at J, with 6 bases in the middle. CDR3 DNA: TGTGCCAGCAGCTTAGCACAGGGGAACACTGAAGCTTTCTTT. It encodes CASSLAQGNTEAFF.

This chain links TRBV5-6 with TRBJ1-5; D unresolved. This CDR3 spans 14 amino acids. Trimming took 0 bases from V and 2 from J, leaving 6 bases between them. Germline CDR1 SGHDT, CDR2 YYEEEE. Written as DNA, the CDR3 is TGTGCCAGCAGCTTGGGGAGGGGCAATCAGCCCCAGCATTTT. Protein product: CASSLGRGNQPQHF.

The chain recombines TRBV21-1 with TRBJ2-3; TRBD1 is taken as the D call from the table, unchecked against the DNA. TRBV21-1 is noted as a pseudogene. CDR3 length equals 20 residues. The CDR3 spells CASSKADRRQGAASTDTQYF. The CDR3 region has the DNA TGTGCCAGCAGCAAAGCGGATCGACGGCAGGGGGCCGCTAGCACAGATACGCAGTATTTT.

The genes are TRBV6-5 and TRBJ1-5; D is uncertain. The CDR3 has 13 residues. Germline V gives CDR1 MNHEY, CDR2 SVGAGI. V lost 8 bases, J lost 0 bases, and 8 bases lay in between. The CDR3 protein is CASSRSSNQPQHF. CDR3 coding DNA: TGTGCCAGCTCGAGGTCTAGCAATCAGCCCCAGCATTTT.

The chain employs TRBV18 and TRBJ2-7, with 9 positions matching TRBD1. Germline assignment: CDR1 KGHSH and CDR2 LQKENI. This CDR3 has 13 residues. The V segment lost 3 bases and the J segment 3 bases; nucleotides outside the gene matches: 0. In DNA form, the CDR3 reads TGTGCCAGCTCACCGACAGGGGGCTACGAGCAGTACTTC. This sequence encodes CASSPTGGYEQYF.

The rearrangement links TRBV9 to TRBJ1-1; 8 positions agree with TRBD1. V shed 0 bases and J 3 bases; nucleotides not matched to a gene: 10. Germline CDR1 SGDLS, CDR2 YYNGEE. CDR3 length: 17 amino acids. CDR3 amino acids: CASSVEPAGGWYTEAFF. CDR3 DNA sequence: TGTGCCAGCAGCGTAGAACCCGCAGGGGGCTGGTACACTGAAGCTTTCTTT.

CDR3 sequence reads: CASKTTGWFYNEQFF. CDR3 in DNA: TGTGCCAGCAAAACGACAGGGTGGTTCTACAATGAGCAGTTCTTC. The gene calls are TRBV6-5 and TRBJ2-1; 7 bases fit TRBD1. This CDR3 contains 15 residues. Germline V gene data show CDR1 as MNHEY and CDR2 as SVGAGI. V shed 7 bases and J 3 bases; nucleotides not matched to a gene: 9.

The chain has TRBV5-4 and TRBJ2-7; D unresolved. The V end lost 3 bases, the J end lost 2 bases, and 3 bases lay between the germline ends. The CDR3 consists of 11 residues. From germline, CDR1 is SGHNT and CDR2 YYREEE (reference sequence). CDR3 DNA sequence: TGTGCCAGCAGCTCTCCCTACGAGCAGTACTTC. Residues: CASSSPYEQYF.

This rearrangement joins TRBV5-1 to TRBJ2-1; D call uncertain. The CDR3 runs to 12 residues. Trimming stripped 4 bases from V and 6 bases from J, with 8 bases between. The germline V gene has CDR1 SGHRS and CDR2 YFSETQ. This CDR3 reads CASSLSLNEQFF. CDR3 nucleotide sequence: TGCGCCAGCAGCCTTAGTCTCAATGAGCAGTTCTTC.

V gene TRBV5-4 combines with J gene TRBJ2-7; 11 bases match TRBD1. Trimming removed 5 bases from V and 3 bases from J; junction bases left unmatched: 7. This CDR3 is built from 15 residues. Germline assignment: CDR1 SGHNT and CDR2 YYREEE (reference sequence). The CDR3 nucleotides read TGTGCCAGCAGGTATGGGACAGGGGGGCTCTACGAGCAGTACTTC. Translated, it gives CASRYGTGGLYEQYF.

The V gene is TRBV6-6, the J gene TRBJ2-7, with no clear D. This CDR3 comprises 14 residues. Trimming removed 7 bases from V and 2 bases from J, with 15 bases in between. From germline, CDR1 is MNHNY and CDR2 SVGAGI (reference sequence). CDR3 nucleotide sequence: TGTGCCAGCACCCAGACGACTGGCCCCTACGAGCAGTACTTC. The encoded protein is CASTQTTGPYEQYF.

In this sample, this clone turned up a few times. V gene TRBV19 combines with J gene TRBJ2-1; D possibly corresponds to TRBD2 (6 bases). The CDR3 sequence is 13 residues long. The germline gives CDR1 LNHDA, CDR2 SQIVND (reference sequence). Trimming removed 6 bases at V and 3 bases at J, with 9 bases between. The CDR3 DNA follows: TGTGCCAGTAGCACGGGACTCTACAATGAGCAGTTCTTC. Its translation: CASSTGLYNEQFF.

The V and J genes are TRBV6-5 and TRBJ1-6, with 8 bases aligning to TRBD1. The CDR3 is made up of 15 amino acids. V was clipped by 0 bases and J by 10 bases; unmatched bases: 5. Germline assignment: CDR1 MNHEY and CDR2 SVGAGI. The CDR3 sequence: CASSYSGTGGSPLHF. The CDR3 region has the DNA TGTGCCAGCAGTTACTCGGGGACAGGAGGATCACCCCTCCACTTT.

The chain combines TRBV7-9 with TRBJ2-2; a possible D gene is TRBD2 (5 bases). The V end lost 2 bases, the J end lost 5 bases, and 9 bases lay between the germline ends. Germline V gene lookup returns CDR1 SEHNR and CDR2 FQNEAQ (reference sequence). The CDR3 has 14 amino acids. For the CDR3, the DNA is TGTGCCAGCAGCTTACCCTCGGGGACCGGGGAGCTGTTTTTT. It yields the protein CASSLPSGTGELFF.

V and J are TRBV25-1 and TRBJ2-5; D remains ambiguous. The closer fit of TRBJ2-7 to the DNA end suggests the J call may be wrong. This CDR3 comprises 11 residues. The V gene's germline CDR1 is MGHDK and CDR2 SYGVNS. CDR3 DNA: TGTGCCAGCAGTGACGACTACGAGCAGTACTTC. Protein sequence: CASSDDYEQYF.

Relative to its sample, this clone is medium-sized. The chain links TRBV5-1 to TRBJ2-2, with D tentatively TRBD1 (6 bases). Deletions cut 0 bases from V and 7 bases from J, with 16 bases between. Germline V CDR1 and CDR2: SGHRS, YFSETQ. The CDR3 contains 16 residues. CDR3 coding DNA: TGCGCCAGCAGCTTGGAGAACAGGGATCTGGGCGGGGAGCTGTTTTTT. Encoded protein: CASSLENRDLGGELFF.